This entry describes one T cell receptor beta chain. Antigen specificity is unknown. The source of the sample is a study of cytomegalovirus exposure and HLA in healthy donors. Turning to the study itself: Inside one of the first data releases sat 85 million or so unique TCRs taken from HLA-typed donors.

Use of 60 Vbeta and 13 Jbeta primers characterized the PCR. Libraries were prepared by immunoSEQ multiplex PCR; TCRdb keeps only in-frame clonotypes and omits some of them. The sample holds approximately 240,000 clones, 82% seen once. Study-level points and caveats: The authors later found most CMV-associated TCR beta chains appeared HLA-restricted.

The germline gives CDR1 SGHVS, CDR2 FNYEAQ. J lost 5 bases, V lost 2 bases, and 8 bases had no gene match. This CDR3 has 16 amino acids. Sequenced: PBMCs. The receptor was derived from a woman aged 40 to 50 in good health and CMV-seronegative. The rearrangement uses TRBV7-6 and TRBJ2-1, with 8 nucleotides matching TRBD2. CDR3 nucleotide sequence: TGTGCCAGCAGCTTAATAACGCGGGGGGCGAACAATGAGCAGTTCTTC. It yields the protein CASSLITRGANNEQFF.